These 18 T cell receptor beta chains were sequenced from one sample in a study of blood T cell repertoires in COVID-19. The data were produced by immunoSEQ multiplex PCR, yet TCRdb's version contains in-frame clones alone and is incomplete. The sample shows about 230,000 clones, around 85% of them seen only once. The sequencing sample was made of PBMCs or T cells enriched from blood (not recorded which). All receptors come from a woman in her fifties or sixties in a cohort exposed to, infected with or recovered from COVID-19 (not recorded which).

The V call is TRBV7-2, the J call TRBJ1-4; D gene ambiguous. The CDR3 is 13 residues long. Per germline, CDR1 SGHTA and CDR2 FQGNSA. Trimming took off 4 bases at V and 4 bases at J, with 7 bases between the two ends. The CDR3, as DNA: TGTGCCAGCAGCTCCTCGGGTAATGAAAAACTGTTTTTT. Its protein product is CASSSSGNEKLFF. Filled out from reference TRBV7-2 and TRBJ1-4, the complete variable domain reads GAGVSQSPSNKVTEKGKDVELRCDPISGHTALYWYRQSLGQGLEFLIYFQGNSAPDKSGLPSDRFSAERTGGSVSTLTIQRTQQEDSAVYLCASSSSGNEKLFFGSGTQLSVL.

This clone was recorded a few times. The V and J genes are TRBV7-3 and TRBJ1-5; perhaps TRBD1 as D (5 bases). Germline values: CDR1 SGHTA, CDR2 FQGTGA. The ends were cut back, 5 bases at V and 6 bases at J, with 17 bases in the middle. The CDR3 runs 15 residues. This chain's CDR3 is CASSVGAREGQPQHF. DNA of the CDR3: TGTGCCAGCAGCGTCGGGGCTAGGGAGGGTCAGCCCCAGCATTTT.

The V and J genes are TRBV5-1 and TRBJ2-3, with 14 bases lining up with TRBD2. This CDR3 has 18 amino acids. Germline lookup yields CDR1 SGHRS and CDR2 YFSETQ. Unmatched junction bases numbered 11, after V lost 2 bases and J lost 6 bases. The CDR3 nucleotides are TGCGCCAGCAGCTTACTAAGGGGACTAGCGGGGGTAAGGGATACGCAGTATTTT. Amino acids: CASSLLRGLAGVRDTQYF. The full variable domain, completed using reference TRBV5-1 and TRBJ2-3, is KAGVTQTPRYLIKTRGQQVTLSCSPISGHRSVSWYQQTPGQGLQFLFEYFSETQRNKGNFPGRFSGRQFSNSRSEMNVSTLELGDSALYLCASSLLRGLAGVRDTQYFGPGTRLTVL.

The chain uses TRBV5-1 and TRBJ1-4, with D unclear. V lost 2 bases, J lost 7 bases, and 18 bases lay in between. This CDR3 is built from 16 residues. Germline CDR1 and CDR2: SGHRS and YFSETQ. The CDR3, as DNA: TGCGCCAGCAGCTTTTCCCCAGGTGAAGGTGGTGAAAAACTGTTTTTT. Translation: CASSFSPGEGGEKLFF.

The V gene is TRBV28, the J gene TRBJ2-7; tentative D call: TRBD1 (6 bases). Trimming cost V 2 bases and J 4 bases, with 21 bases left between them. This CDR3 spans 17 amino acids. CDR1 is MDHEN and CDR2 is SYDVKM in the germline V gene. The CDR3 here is CASSLSTTGSDSYEQYF. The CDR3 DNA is TGTGCCAGCAGTTTAAGTACGACAGGTTCCGACTCATACGAGCAGTACTTC.

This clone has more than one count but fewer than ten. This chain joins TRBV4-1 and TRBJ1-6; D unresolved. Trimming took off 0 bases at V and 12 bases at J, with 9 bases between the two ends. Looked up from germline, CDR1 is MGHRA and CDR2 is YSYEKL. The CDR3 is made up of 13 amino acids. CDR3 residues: CASSQDGLRPLHF. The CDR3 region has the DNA TGCGCCAGCAGCCAAGATGGCCTCCGACCCCTCCACTTT.

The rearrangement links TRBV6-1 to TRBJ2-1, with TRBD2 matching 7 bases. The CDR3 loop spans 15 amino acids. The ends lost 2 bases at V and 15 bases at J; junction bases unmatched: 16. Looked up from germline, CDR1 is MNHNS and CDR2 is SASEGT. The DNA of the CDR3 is TGTGCCAGCAGTGAAAGGCGGGGGACCTCCAGACGTGGGTTCTTC. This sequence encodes CASSERRGTSRRGFF.

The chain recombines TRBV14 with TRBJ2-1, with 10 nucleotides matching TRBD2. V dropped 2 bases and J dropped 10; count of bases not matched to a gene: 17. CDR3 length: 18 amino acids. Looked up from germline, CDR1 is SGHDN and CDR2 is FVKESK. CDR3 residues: CASSQPDFVAAGGQEQFF. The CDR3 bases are TGTGCCAGCAGCCAACCCGACTTTGTGGCAGCGGGGGGGCAAGAGCAGTTCTTC.

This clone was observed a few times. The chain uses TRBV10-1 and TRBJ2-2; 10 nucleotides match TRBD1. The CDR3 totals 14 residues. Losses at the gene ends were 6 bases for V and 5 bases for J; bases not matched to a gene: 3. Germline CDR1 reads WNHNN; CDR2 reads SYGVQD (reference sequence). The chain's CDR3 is CASRPGQGTGELFF. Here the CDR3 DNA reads TGCGCCAGCAGGCCGGGACAGGGGACCGGGGAGCTGTTTTTT.

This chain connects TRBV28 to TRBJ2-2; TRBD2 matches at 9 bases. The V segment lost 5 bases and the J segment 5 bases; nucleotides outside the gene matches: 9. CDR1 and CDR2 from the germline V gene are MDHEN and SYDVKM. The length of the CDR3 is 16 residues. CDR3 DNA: TGTGCCAGCAGTGATCAGCGGGGGGCGGGGACCGGGGAGCTGTTTTTT. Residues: CASSDQRGAGTGELFF.

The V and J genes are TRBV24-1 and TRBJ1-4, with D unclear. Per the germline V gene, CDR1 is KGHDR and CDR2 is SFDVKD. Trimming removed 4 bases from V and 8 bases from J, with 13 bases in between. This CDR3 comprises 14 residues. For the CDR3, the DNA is TGTGCCACCAGTGACTCCAAAGTCAGGGAAAAACTGTTTTTT. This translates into CATSDSKVREKLFF.

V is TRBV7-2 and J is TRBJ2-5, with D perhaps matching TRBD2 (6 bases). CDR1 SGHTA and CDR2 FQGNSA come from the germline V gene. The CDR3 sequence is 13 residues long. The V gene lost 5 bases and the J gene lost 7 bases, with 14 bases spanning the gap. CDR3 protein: CASSASSVGTQYF. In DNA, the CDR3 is TGTGCCAGCAGCGCGTCTAGCGTCGGGACCCAGTACTTC.

The CDR3 is CASSREQGWGTEAFF. In DNA, the CDR3 is TGTGCCAGCAGTCGAGAACAGGGGTGGGGCACTGAAGCTTTCTTT. V is TRBV6-5 and J is TRBJ1-1; 7 bases match TRBD1. The trim removed 5 bases at V and 4 bases at J, leaving 10 bases unmatched. CDR1 and CDR2 (germline): MNHEY, SVGAGI. The CDR3 loop spans 15 amino acids.

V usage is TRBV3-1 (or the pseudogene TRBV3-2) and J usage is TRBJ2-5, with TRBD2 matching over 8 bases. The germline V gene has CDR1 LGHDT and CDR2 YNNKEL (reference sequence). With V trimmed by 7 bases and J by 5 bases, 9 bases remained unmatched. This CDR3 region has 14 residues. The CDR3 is CASTSRGGGETQYF. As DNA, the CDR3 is TGTGCCAGCACCTCAAGGGGCGGGGGGGAGACCCAGTACTTC.

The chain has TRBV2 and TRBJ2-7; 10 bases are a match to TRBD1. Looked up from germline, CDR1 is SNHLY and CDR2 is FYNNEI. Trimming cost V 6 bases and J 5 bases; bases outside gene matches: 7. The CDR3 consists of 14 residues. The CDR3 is CASRSGTGVHEQYF. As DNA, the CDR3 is TGTGCCAGCAGGAGTGGGACAGGGGTTCACGAGCAGTACTTC.

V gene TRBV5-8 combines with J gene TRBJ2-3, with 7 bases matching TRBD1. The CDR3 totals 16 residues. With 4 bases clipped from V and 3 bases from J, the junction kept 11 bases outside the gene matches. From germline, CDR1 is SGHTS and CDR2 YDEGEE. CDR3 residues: CASSRAGQAKTDTQYF. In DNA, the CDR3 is TGTGCCAGCAGCCGCGCAGGACAGGCCAAAACAGATACGCAGTATTTT.

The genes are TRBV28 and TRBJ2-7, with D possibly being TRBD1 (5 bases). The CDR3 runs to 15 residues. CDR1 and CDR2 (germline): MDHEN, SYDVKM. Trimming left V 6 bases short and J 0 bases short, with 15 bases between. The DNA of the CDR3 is TGTGCCAGCAGAAATAGACAGAGAACCTCCTACGAGCAGTACTTC. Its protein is CASRNRQRTSYEQYF.

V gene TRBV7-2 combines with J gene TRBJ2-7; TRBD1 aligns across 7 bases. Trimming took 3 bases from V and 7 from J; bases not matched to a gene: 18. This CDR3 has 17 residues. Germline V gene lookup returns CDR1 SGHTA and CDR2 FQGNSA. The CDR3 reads CASSFAAAGGGIGEQYF. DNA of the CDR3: TGTGCCAGCAGCTTCGCGGCAGCAGGGGGTGGTATCGGTGAGCAGTACTTC.